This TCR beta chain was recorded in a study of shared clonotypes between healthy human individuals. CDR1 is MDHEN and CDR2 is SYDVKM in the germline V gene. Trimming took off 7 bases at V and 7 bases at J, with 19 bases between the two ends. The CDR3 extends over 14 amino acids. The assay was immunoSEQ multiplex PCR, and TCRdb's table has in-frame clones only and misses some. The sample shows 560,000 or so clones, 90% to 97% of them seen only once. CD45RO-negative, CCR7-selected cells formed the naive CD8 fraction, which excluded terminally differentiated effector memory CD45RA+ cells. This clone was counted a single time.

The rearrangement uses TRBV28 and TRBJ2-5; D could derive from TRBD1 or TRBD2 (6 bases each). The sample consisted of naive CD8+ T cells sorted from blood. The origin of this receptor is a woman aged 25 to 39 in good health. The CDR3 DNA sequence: TGTGCCAGCATTAGGGGGGTAGGAACGGGGACCCAGTACTTC. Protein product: CASIRGVGTGTQYF.